Shown below are 32 T cell receptor beta chains from a single sample sequenced in a study of shared clonotypes between healthy human individuals. Only in-frame clones appear in the TCRdb table, and some are missing; sequencing was by immunoSEQ multiplex PCR. The table includes 2 million to 3 million clones, under 95% detected once. Sequencing input: naive CD4+ T cells from PBMCs. Subset here: CD45RA+ positively selected. These receptors all stem from a man aged 18 to 30 in good health. Some clones in this sample may be carry-over from other donors' samples.

The gene calls are TRBV28 and TRBJ1-2; D perhaps matches TRBD1 (5 bases). CDR1 and CDR2 from the germline V gene are MDHEN and SYDVKM. V gave up 7 bases and J gave up 3 bases, with 15 bases separating them. The CDR3 totals 14 residues. The CDR3 bases are TGTGCCAGCACTCTTGGGGGTTCCGACTATGGCTACACCTTC. Protein sequence: CASTLGGSDYGYTF.

The table lists this clone with a count of one. This sequence joins TRBV7-9 and TRBJ2-3; 8 bases line up with TRBD1. The ends lost 5 bases at V and 4 bases at J; junction bases unmatched: 5. The CDR3 sequence is 14 residues long. CDR1 SEHNR and CDR2 FQNEAQ come from the germline V gene (reference sequence). The CDR3 is CASSLTGGSDTQYF. The DNA for the CDR3 is TGTGCCAGCAGCCTTACAGGGGGATCAGATACGCAGTATTTT.

The gene calls are TRBV27 and TRBJ2-1, with a possible D match to TRBD1 (6 bases). The germline CDR1 and CDR2 sequences are MNHEY and SMNVEV (reference sequence). Trimming took 4 bases from V and 5 from J, leaving 15 bases between them. The CDR3 spans 15 residues. This chain's CDR3 is CASSSPSQGHNEQFF. CDR3 nucleotide sequence: TGTGCCAGCAGTTCACCCTCCCAGGGGCACAATGAGCAGTTCTTC.

V gene TRBV19 combines with J gene TRBJ2-7; 12 bases map to TRBD2. The CDR3 contains 16 residues. The germline gives CDR1 LNHDA, CDR2 SQIVND (reference sequence). The J segment lost 0 bases and the V segment lost 4 bases, leaving 4 bases of the junction unmatched. The CDR3 nucleotides are TGTGCCAGTAGTAGGACGACTAGCGGGAGCTCCTACGAGCAGTACTTC. Its protein product is CASSRTTSGSSYEQYF.

V usage is TRBV28 and J usage is TRBJ1-5, with D unresolved. The germline V gene has CDR1 MDHEN and CDR2 SYDVKM. Deletions cut 4 bases from V and 7 bases from J, with 8 bases between. This CDR3 contains 12 residues. The CDR3 region has the DNA TGTGCCAGCAGTTCCGAGGGCCAGCCCCAGCATTTT. Amino acids: CASSSEGQPQHF.

In nucleotides, the CDR3 is TGTGCCAGCAGCCTCATCCTGGACAATGAGCAGTTCTTC. It encodes CASSLILDNEQFF. V usage is TRBV5-4 and J usage is TRBJ2-1; the D is unclear. V lost 4 bases to trimming and J lost 5 bases, with 10 bases between them. Germline-derived CDR1 and CDR2 are SGHNT and YYREEE (reference sequence). The CDR3 has 13 residues.

Points on this clone: The junction departs from the called germline gene at one end, perhaps through a read error. The V call is TRBV7-8, the J call TRBJ2-2, with D unresolved. CDR3 length equals 13 residues. Per germline, CDR1 SGHVS and CDR2 FQNEAQ. CDR3 bases: TGTGCCAGCAGCATCGTCCTCACCAGGGAGCTGTTTTTT. The encoded protein is CASSIVLTRELFF.

To note about this clone: Other nucleotide sequences in the sample specify the same CDR3. The genes are TRBV18 and TRBJ1-2, with no clear D. The CDR3 runs 13 residues. Germline V gives CDR1 KGHSH, CDR2 LQKENI. The ends were cut back, 2 bases at V and 3 bases at J, with 7 bases in the middle. The CDR3 here is CASSPGVDYGYTF. The DNA of the CDR3 is TGTGCCAGCTCACCAGGAGTGGACTATGGCTACACCTTC.

In DNA, the CDR3 is TGTGCCAGCAGCTTAACCCCAGGAGGGAATGAGCAGTTCTTC. Protein sequence: CASSLTPGGNEQFF. The chain has TRBV7-2 and TRBJ2-1; weak D call: TRBD2 (6 bases). This CDR3 has 14 residues. Germline assignment: CDR1 SGHTA and CDR2 FQGNSA. Trimming shortened V by 2 bases and J by 7 bases, and 12 bases separated the two germline ends.

The chain uses TRBV6-6 and TRBJ2-7; perhaps TRBD1 as D (6 bases). The germline V gene encodes CDR1 MNHNY and CDR2 SVGAGI (reference sequence). The length of the CDR3 is 14 residues. V was trimmed by 3 bases and J by 7 bases, leaving 16 bases between them. DNA of the CDR3: TGTGCCAGCAGTTATCGACAGGAGGACCGTGAGCAGTACTTC. This translates into CASSYRQEDREQYF.

As concerns this clone: The identical CDR3 is also encoded by other nucleotide sequences in the sample. The gene calls are TRBV19 and TRBJ1-5; D might be TRBD1 (5 bases). Trimming stripped 1 base from V and 5 bases from J, with 9 bases between. This CDR3 region has 14 residues. Germline CDR1 LNHDA, CDR2 SQIVND (reference sequence). This CDR3 is CASSIAGRDQPQHF. The CDR3 DNA sequence: TGTGCCAGTAGTATAGCGGGCAGGGATCAGCCCCAGCATTTT.

The DNA for the CDR3 is TGTGCCAGCAGCCAAGATTGGGCGGGAGCTTTCAACGAGCAGTACTTC. Amino acids: CASSQDWAGAFNEQYF. The chain has TRBV4-2 and TRBJ2-7, with 7 bases that match TRBD2. CDR1 and CDR2 from the germline V gene are LGHNA and YNFKEQ. The J segment lost 5 bases and the V segment lost 0 bases, leaving 10 bases of the junction unmatched. CDR3 length equals 16 residues.

V usage is TRBV6-5 and J usage is TRBJ1-3, with 7 bases fitting TRBD1. Trimming removed 8 bases from V and 0 bases from J; junction bases left unmatched: 7. CDR1 and CDR2 from the germline V gene are MNHEY and SVGAGI. The CDR3 length is 15 residues. The CDR3 loop reads CASRRTGLSGNTIYF. Here the CDR3 DNA reads TGTGCCAGCCGAAGGACAGGCCTCTCTGGAAACACCATATATTTT.

The chain's CDR3 is CASSLDDSPLHF. The CDR3 DNA follows: TGCGCCAGCAGCTTAGATGATTCACCCCTCCACTTT. The rearrangement joins TRBV5-1 to TRBJ1-6, with D hard to call. Germline V gene data show CDR1 as SGHRS and CDR2 as YFSETQ. The CDR3 is made up of 12 amino acids. Trimming took 2 bases from V and 8 from J, leaving 5 bases between them.

The rearrangement links TRBV11-2 to TRBJ1-3; D gene ambiguous. CDR3 size: 16 residues. The V end was cut by 1 base, the J end by 7 bases, with 17 bases between. Germline CDR1 reads SGHAT; CDR2 reads FQNNGV. CDR3 DNA sequence: TGTGCCAGCAGCTTAGGCCTTCTAAATGGAGGGAACACCATATATTTT. It yields the protein CASSLGLLNGGNTIYF.

V gene TRBV5-4 combines with J gene TRBJ2-1; the D is unclear. The V end was cut by 3 bases, the J end by 0 bases, with 10 bases between. This CDR3 is built from 15 residues. CDR1 is SGHNT and CDR2 is YYREEE in the germline V gene (reference sequence). The CDR3 reads CASSSAKSSYNEQFF. The DNA for the CDR3 is TGTGCCAGCAGCTCCGCCAAGAGCTCCTACAATGAGCAGTTCTTC.

V usage is TRBV5-1 and J usage is TRBJ1-4; D not certain. From germline, CDR1 is SGHRS and CDR2 YFSETQ. V shed 5 bases and J shed 0 bases, with 2 bases lying between them. CDR3 length equals 12 residues. DNA for the CDR3: TGCGCCAGCAGGGCAACTAATGAAAAACTGTTTTTT. Translation: CASRATNEKLFF.

The genes are TRBV5-1 and TRBJ2-3; TRBD2 agrees at 7 bases. From germline, CDR1 is SGHRS and CDR2 YFSETQ. J lost 3 bases, V lost 0 bases, and 10 bases had no gene match. There are 17 residues in the CDR3. CDR3 in DNA: TGCGCCAGCAGCTTGGGGCAGGGCGGGAGAAGGACAGATACGCAGTATTTT. Protein: CASSLGQGGRRTDTQYF.

This clone showed up just once. CDR3 coding DNA: TGTGCCACCAGTGTGGGGAATGACTATGGCTACACCTTC. Translating gives CATSVGNDYGYTF. This chain links TRBV15 with TRBJ1-2; D not resolved. The length of the CDR3 is 13 residues. Trimming cost V 6 bases and J 3 bases, with 11 bases left between them. Germline assignment: CDR1 LNHNV and CDR2 YYDKDF (reference sequence).

The chain uses TRBV11-3 and TRBJ2-7; no definite D call. There are 12 residues in the CDR3. Trimming took 1 base from V and 5 from J, leaving 6 bases between them. The germline CDR1 and CDR2 sequences are SGHNT and YENEEA. Here the CDR3 DNA reads TGTGCCAGCAGCTTAGCAGGAAACGAGCAGTACTTC. Translating it yields CASSLAGNEQYF.

The chain has TRBV7-2 and TRBJ2-7; D could derive from TRBD1 or TRBD2 (5 bases each). The CDR3 length is 12 residues. The V and J ends lost 4 bases and 7 bases respectively, with 11 bases between them. CDR1 SGHTA and CDR2 FQGNSA come from the germline V gene. The DNA for the CDR3 is TGTGCCAGCAGCTCCCCTGGGGGTGAGCAGTACTTC. Its translation: CASSSPGGEQYF.

The V call is TRBV5-5, the J call TRBJ1-2, with D possibly matching TRBD1 (6 bases). CDR1 SGHKS and CDR2 YYEKEE come from the germline V gene (reference sequence). V was cut by 0 bases and J by 9 bases, with 18 bases left in between. This CDR3 region has 15 residues. Here the CDR3 reads CASSLAQEGVSRYTF. The CDR3 DNA reads TGTGCCAGCAGCTTGGCCCAGGAGGGGGTTTCACGCTACACCTTC. Together with reference TRBV5-5 and TRBJ1-2, the CDR3 gives the full variable domain: DAGVTQSPTHLIKTRGQQVTLRCSPISGHKSVSWYQQVLGQGPQFIFQYYEKEERGRGNFPDRFSARQFPNYSSELNVNALLLGDSALYLCASSLAQEGVSRYTFGSGTRLTVV.

This clone was seen a handful of times. The sample contains more than one DNA sequence encoding this CDR3. The V call is TRBV29-1, the J call TRBJ1-1; D is ambiguous. CDR1 SQVTM and CDR2 ANQGSEA come from the germline V gene. Trimming pared 6 bases from V and 1 base from J, leaving 9 bases between. This CDR3 has 12 residues. The CDR3 is CSVEYRNTEAFF. In DNA, the CDR3 is TGCAGCGTGGAGTACAGGAACACTGAAGCTTTCTTT. The variable domain in full, completed from reference TRBV29-1 and TRBJ1-1, reads SAVISQKPSRDICQRGTSLTIQCQVDSQVTMMFWYRQQPGQSLTLIATANQGSEATYESGFVIDKFPISRPNLTFSTLTVSNMSPEDSSIYLCSVEYRNTEAFFGQGTRLTVV.

The chain uses TRBV28 and TRBJ2-7; perhaps TRBD2 as D (5 bases). Trimming removed 3 bases from V and 6 bases from J, with 15 bases in between. Per the germline V gene, CDR1 is MDHEN and CDR2 is SYDVKM. The CDR3 consists of 14 residues. The CDR3 region has the DNA TGTGCCAGCAGTTTCCGCCTAGCCGGTGGCGAGCAGTACTTC. Translating it yields CASSFRLAGGEQYF. Full variable domain (rest looked up from reference TRBV28 and TRBJ2-7): DVKVTQSSRYLVKRTGEKVFLECVQDMDHENMFWYRQDPGLGLRLIYFSYDVKMKEKGDIPEGYSVSREKKERFSLILESASTNQTSMYLCASSFRLAGGEQYFGPGTRLTVT.

This rearrangement joins TRBV6-1 to TRBJ2-1; 8 nucleotides agree with TRBD2. V shed 11 bases and J 9 bases; nucleotides not matched to a gene: 12. The CDR3 runs 13 residues. In germline, CDR1 is MNHNS, CDR2 SASEGT. The CDR3: CASAGTSYGEQFF. CDR3 sequence (DNA): TGTGCCTCAGCCGGGACTAGTTATGGTGAGCAGTTCTTC.

The chain recombines TRBV5-1 with TRBJ2-1; tentatively, D is TRBD2 (5 bases). The CDR3 sequence is 15 residues long. The V gene lost 1 base and the J gene lost 6 bases, with 14 bases spanning the gap. CDR1 and CDR2 (germline): SGHRS, YFSETQ. The CDR3 reads CASSLMRTGINEQFF. Written as DNA, the CDR3 is TGCGCCAGCAGCTTGATGAGGACGGGGATCAATGAGCAGTTCTTC.

The chain employs TRBV15 and TRBJ1-1; the D gene is possibly TRBD1 (5 bases). From germline, CDR1 is LNHNV and CDR2 YYDKDF (reference sequence). This CDR3 contains 15 residues. V was pared by 0 bases and J by 4 bases, with 12 bases between. CDR3: CATSRDFYQGTEAFF. CDR3 DNA sequence: TGTGCCACCAGCAGAGATTTTTACCAGGGCACTGAAGCTTTCTTT.

The chain joins TRBV9 to TRBJ1-6; 9 nucleotides agree with TRBD1. Germline lookup yields CDR1 SGDLS and CDR2 YYNGEE. The CDR3 runs 15 residues. V lost 0 bases, J lost 11 bases, and 6 bases stayed unmatched. CDR3 protein: CASSVEDRGRTPLHF. The CDR3 bases are TGTGCCAGCAGCGTAGAGGACAGGGGAAGGACACCCCTCCACTTT.

This sequence joins TRBV7-3 and TRBJ1-1; D gene ambiguous. CDR3 length: 15 amino acids. Trimming removed 2 bases from V and 1 base from J, with 11 bases in between. Germline CDR1 reads SGHTA; CDR2 reads FQGTGA. For the CDR3, the DNA is TGTGCCAGCAGCTTATCCCGTTTGGGGAACACTGAAGCTTTCTTT. This encodes CASSLSRLGNTEAFF.

V and J are TRBV6-5 and TRBJ2-5; weak D call: TRBD1 (6 bases). The CDR3 length is 14 residues. Per germline, CDR1 MNHEY and CDR2 SVGAGI. The germline V and J ends were trimmed by 6 bases and 3 bases, with 14 bases remaining between them. The CDR3 here is CASSLFPGEETQYF. CDR3 nucleotide sequence: TGTGCCAGCAGCCTATTCCCAGGGGAAGAGACCCAGTACTTC.

This clone came up a few times. In DNA, the CDR3 is TGCAGCGTTTTGACGCCAGGCAGCTCCTACAATGAGCAGTTCTTC. This translates into CSVLTPGSSYNEQFF. The V gene is TRBV29-1, the J gene TRBJ2-1; D unresolved. V was pared by 5 bases and J by 0 bases, with 14 bases between. CDR1 and CDR2 from the germline V gene are SQVTM and ANQGSEA. This CDR3 has 15 residues.

The chain combines TRBV5-1 with TRBJ1-1; 7 bases match TRBD1. Trimming at V came to 0 bases and at J to 5 bases, leaving 7 bases not matched to a gene. The germline V gene encodes CDR1 SGHRS and CDR2 YFSETQ. This CDR3 is built from 15 residues. CDR3 DNA sequence: TGCGCCAGCAGCTTGGCCAGGGGGGATATGACTGAAGCTTTCTTT. Its translation: CASSLARGDMTEAFF.